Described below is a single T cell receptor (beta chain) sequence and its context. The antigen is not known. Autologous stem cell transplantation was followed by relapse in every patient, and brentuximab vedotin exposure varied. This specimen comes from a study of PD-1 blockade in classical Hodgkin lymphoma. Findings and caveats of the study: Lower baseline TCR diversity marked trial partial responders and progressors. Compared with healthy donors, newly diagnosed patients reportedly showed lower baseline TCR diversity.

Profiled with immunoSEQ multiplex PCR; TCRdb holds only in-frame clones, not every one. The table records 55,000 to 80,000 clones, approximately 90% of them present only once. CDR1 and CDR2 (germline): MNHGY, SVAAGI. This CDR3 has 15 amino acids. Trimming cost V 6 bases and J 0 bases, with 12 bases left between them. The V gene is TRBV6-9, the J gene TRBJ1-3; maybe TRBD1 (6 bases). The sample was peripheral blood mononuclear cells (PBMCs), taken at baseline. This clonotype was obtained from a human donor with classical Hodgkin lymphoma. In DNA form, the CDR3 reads TGTGCCAGCAGCTTGGACAGCCGCTCTGGAAACACCATATATTTT. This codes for CASSLDSRSGNTIYF.